The clone carrying this T cell receptor (beta chain) was picked up many times. Here the gene names and germline are mouse. The DNA ends 4 residues before the CDR3 does, and the rest of the CDR3 is filled in from the germline J gene. The record originates from a study of CD8+ T cells in alopecia areata. Across the whole study: Graft recipients were roughly 6-11-week-old female C3H/HeJ mice, and donor skin originated from 6-12-month-old C3H/HeJ mice with spontaneous alopecia.

Germline V gene data show CDR1 as GKSSPN and CDR2 as SITVG. The CDR3 is 12 residues long. Investigators isolated RNA and reverse transcribed it into cDNA to act as the sequencing template. The data were produced by immunoSEQ multiplex PCR, yet TCRdb's version contains in-frame clones alone and is incomplete. The repertoire consists of roughly 120,000 clones, none detected only once. This clonotype was obtained from a C3H/HeJ mouse with alopecia areata. Mouse strain MHC haplotype: H2-k. The specimen was lesional skin. The J gene is TRBJ2-5, the V gene TRBV31; D may be TRBD2 (6 bases). The CDR3 reads CAWSLGGDTQYF. The sequenced CDR3 bases are TGTGCCTGGAGTCTGGGGGGAGAC.